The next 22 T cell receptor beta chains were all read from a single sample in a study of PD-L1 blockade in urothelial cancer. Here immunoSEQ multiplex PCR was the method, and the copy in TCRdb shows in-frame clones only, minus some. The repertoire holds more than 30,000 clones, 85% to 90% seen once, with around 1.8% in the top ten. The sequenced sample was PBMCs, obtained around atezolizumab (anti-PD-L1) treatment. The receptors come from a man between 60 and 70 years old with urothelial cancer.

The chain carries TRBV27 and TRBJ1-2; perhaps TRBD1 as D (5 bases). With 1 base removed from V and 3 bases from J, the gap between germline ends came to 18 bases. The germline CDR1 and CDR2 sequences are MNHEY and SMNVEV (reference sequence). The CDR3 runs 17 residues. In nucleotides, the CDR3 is TGTGCCAGCAGTTTATGGGTCAGGGCAGGCAATTACTATGGCTACACCTTC. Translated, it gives CASSLWVRAGNYYGYTF.

The CDR3 DNA reads as TGTGCCAGTAGTATAAGACAGGGCCCCTCTGGGGCCAACGTCCTGACTTTC. This gives the protein CASSIRQGPSGANVLTF. The chain couples TRBV19 to TRBJ2-6, with 7 bases matching TRBD1. Germline lookup yields CDR1 LNHDA and CDR2 SQIVND (reference sequence). The CDR3 is made up of 17 amino acids. The trim removed 2 bases at V and 0 bases at J, leaving 4 bases unmatched.

In DNA, the CDR3 is TGTGCCAGCAGTGAAAGGGGTTGGGGAAGCTCTGGAAACACCATATATTTT. Its translation is CASSERGWGSSGNTIYF. The chain recombines TRBV2 with TRBJ1-3; D might be TRBD1 (5 bases). V was pared by 2 bases and J by 0 bases, with 14 bases between. Germline CDR1 is SNHLY and CDR2 is FYNNEI. The CDR3 runs to 17 residues. Drawing the rest from reference TRBV2 and TRBJ1-3, the complete variable domain is EPEVTQTPSHQVTQMGQEVILRCVPISNHLYFYWYRQILGQKVEFLVSFYNNEISEKSEIFDDQFSVERPDGSNFTLKIRSTKLEDSAMYFCASSERGWGSSGNTIYFGEGSWLTVV.

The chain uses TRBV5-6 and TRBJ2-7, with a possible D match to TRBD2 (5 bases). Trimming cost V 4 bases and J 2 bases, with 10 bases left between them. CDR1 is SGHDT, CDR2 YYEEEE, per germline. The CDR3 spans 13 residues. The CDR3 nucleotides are TGTGCCAGCAGCGCGGACGGGACCTACGAGCAGTACTTC. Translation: CASSADGTYEQYF.

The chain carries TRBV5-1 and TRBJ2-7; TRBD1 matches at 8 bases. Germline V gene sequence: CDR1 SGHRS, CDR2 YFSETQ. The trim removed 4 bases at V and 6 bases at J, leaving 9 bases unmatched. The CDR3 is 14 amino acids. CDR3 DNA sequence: TGCGCCAGCAGCCTGGGACAGGTTACAGGCGAGCAGTACTTC. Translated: CASSLGQVTGEQYF.

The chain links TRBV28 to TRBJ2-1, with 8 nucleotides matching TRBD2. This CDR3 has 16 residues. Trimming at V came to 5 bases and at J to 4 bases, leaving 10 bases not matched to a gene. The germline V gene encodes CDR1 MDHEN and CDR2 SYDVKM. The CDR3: CASSPRLATLYNEQFF. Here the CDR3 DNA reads TGTGCCAGCAGTCCTCGACTAGCGACCTTGTACAATGAGCAGTTCTTC.

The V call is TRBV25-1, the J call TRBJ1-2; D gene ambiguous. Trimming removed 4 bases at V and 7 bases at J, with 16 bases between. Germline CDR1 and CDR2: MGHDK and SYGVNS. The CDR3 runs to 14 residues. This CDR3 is CASSGPGPGLGYTF. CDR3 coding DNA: TGTGCCAGCAGTGGACCCGGCCCTGGGCTTGGCTACACCTTC.

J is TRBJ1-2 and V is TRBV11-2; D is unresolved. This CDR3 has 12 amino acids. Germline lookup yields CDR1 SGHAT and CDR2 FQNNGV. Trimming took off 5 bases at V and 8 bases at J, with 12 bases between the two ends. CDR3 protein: CASSEVGSGYTF. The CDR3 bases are TGTGCCAGCAGCGAGGTTGGGAGCGGCTACACCTTC.

The CDR3 sequence is CASTPGGRGMNTEAFF. CDR3 nucleotide sequence: TGTGCCAGTACCCCAGGGGGTCGAGGGATGAACACTGAAGCTTTCTTT. The rearrangement joins TRBV19 to TRBJ1-1; 7 bases fit TRBD1. This CDR3 comprises 16 residues. Per germline, CDR1 LNHDA and CDR2 SQIVND (reference sequence). V dropped 7 bases and J dropped 0; count of bases not matched to a gene: 11.

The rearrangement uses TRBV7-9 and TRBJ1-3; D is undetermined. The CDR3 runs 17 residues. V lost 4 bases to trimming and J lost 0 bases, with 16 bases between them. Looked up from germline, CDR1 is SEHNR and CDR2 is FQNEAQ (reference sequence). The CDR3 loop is CASSYFEQASSGNTIYF. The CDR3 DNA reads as TGTGCCAGCAGCTACTTTGAGCAGGCGAGCTCTGGAAACACCATATATTTT.

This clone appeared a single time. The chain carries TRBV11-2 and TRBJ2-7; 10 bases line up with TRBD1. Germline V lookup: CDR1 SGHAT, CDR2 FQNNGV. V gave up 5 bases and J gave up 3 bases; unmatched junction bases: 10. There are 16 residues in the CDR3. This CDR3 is CASSPHAGQGHYEQYF. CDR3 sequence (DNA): TGTGCCAGCAGCCCCCATGCGGGACAGGGGCACTACGAGCAGTACTTC. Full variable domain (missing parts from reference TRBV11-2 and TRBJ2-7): EAGVAQSPRYKIIEKRQSVAFWCNPISGHATLYWYQQILGQGPKLLIQFQNNGVVDDSQLPKDRFSAERLKGVDSTLKIQPAKLEDSAVYLCASSPHAGQGHYEQYFGPGTRLTVT.

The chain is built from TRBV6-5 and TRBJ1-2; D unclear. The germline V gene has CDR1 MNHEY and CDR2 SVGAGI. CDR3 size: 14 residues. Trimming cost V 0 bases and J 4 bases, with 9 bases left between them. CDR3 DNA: TGTGCCAGCAGTTACTCTACAGCACTCTATGGCTACACCTTC. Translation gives CASSYSTALYGYTF.

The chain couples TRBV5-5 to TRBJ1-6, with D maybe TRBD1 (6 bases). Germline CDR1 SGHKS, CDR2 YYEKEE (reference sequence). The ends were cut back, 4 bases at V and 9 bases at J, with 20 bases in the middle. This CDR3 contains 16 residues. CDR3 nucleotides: TGTGCCAGCAGCCCGGTTGGTGGGGGCCCTAGTTCACCCCTCCACTTT. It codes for CASSPVGGGPSSPLHF.

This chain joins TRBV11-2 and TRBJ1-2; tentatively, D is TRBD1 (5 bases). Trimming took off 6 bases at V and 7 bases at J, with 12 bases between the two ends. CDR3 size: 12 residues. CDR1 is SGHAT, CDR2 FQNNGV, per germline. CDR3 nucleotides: TGTGCCAGCAGTTCTAGGGGTCGTGGCTACACCTTC. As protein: CASSSRGRGYTF.

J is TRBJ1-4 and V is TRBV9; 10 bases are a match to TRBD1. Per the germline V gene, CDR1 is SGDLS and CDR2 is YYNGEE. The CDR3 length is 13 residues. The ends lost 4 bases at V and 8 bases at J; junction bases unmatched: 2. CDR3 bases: TGTGCCAGCAGCACGGGACAGGGGGAAAAACTGTTTTTT. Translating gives CASSTGQGEKLFF. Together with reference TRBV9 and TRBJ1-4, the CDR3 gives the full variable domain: DSGVTQTPKHLITATGQRVTLRCSPRSGDLSVYWYQQSLDQGLQFLIQYYNGEERAKGNILERFSAQQFPDLHSELNLSSLELGDSALYFCASSTGQGEKLFFGSGTQLSVL.

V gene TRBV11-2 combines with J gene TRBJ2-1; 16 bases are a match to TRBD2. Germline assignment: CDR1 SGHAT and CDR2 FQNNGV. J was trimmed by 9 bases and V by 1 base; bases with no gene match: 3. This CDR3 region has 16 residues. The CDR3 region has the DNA TGTGCCAGCAGCTTAGGGGGACTAGCGGGGGGGAGTGAGCAGTTCTTC. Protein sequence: CASSLGGLAGGSEQFF.

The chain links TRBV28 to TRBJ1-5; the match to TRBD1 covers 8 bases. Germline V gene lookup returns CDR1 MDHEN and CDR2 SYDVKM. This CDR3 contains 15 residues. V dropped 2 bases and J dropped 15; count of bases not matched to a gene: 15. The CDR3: CASSLDPGQDLVGHF. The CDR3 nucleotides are TGTGCCAGCAGTTTAGACCCGGGACAGGACCTGGTAGGGCATTTT.

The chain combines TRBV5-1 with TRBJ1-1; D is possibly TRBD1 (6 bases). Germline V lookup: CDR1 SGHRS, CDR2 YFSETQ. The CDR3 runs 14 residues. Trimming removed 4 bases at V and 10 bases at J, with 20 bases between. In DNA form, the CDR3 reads TGCGCCAGCAGCACGATAGACAGGCTTTTAGGAGCTTTCTTT. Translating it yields CASSTIDRLLGAFF. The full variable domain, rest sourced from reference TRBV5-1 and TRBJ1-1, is KAGVTQTPRYLIKTRGQQVTLSCSPISGHRSVSWYQQTPGQGLQFLFEYFSETQRNKGNFPGRFSGRQFSNSRSEMNVSTLELGDSALYLCASSTIDRLLGAFFGQGTRLTVV.

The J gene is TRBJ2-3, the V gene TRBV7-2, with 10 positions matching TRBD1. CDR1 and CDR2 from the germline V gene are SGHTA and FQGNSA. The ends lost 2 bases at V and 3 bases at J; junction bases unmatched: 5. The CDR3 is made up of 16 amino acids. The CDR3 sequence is CASSLSGGQGTDTQYF. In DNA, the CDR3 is TGTGCCAGCAGCTTATCGGGGGGACAGGGGACAGATACGCAGTATTTT.

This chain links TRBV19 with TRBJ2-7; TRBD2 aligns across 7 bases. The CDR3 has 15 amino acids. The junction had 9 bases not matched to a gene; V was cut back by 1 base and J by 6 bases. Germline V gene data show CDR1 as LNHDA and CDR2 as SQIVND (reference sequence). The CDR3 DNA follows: TGTGCCAGTAGTATAGGAGCGGGGCTAGCGGTCGAGCAGTACTTC. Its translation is CASSIGAGLAVEQYF.

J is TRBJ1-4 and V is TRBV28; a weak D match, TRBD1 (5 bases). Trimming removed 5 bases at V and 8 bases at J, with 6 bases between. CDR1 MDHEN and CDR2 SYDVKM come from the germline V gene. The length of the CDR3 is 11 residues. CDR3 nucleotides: TGTGCCAGCAGTCACAGGGAAAAACTGTTTTTT. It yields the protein CASSHREKLFF.

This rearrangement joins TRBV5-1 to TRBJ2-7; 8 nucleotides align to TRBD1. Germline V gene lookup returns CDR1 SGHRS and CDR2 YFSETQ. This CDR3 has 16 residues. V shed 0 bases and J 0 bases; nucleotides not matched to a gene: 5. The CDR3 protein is CASSLGQGLSSYEQYF. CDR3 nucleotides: TGCGCCAGCAGCTTGGGACAGGGGTTGAGCTCCTACGAGCAGTACTTC. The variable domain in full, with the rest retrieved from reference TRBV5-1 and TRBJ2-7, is KAGVTQTPRYLIKTRGQQVTLSCSPISGHRSVSWYQQTPGQGLQFLFEYFSETQRNKGNFPGRFSGRQFSNSRSEMNVSTLELGDSALYLCASSLGQGLSSYEQYFGPGTRLTVT.